This T cell receptor beta chain was documented in a study of T cell repertoires in cytomegalovirus infection. This clonotype has at least ten counts. No antigen is known for it. Each CDR3 protein is one row after TCRdb ran MiXCR on the reads. Among around 570,000 distinct CDR3 sequences listed, around 40% were seen once. Germline CDR1 SGHAT, CDR2 FQNNGV. The junction had 4 bases not matched to a gene; V was cut back by 5 bases and J by 7 bases. The CDR3 loop spans 15 amino acids. The chain carries TRBV11-2 and TRBJ2-1, with TRBD2 matching 14 bases. This receptor was obtained from a human donor in good health (CMV status not recorded). Some clones in this sample may be carry-over from other donors' samples. This sample comprised cultured PBMCs, obtained from culture after CMV antigen stimulation. The CDR3 region is CASSPRLAGGNEQFF. The CDR3 DNA reads TGTGCCAGCAGCCCTCGACTAGCGGGAGGGAATGAGCAGTTCTTC.